Below, 32 T cell receptor beta chains from the same sample are listed, as sequenced in a study of blood T cell repertoires in COVID-19. TCRdb keeps only in-frame clones here, not all; method: immunoSEQ multiplex PCR. This sample yields tens of thousands of clones, of which 85% to 90% are seen a single time; roughly a tenth belongs to the top ten. Material: peripheral blood. These receptors all stem from a human donor in a cohort sampled during active COVID-19.

This sequence joins TRBV7-9 and TRBJ2-4, with D maybe TRBD2 (6 bases). V was shortened by 3 bases and J by 12 bases, with 21 bases between the two germline ends. The CDR3 spans 15 residues. Germline CDR1 and CDR2: SEHNR and FQNEAQ (reference sequence). CDR3 DNA sequence: TGTGCCAGCAGCTTGGGGGGACCCCACCTCGAAGCTCAGTACTTC. It encodes CASSLGGPHLEAQYF.

V gene TRBV11-2 combines with J gene TRBJ2-1, with a weak D call TRBD2 (7 bases). The V gene lost 5 bases and the J gene lost 4 bases, with 18 bases spanning the gap. The CDR3 extends over 16 amino acids. The germline V gene has CDR1 SGHAT and CDR2 FQNNGV. CDR3 in amino acids: CASSGGAAGGYNEQFF. In DNA form, the CDR3 reads TGTGCCAGCAGCGGGGGGGCCGCGGGCGGGTACAATGAGCAGTTCTTC.

CDR3 region: CASSPAVGRPGGDYGYTF. CDR3 DNA: TGTGCCAGCAGCCCGGCGGTAGGACGACCGGGAGGTGACTATGGCTACACCTTC. The chain couples TRBV7-2 to TRBJ1-2; D remains unclear. The germline V and J ends were trimmed by 5 bases and 3 bases, with 25 bases remaining between them. The CDR3 is made up of 18 amino acids. Germline CDR1 is SGHTA and CDR2 is FQGNSA.

CDR3 bases: TGTGCCAGCAGTATTGACAAGATGAAACTGTTTTTT. Encoded protein: CASSIDKMKLFF. The rearrangement uses TRBV28 and TRBJ1-4; unclear D gene. V lost 5 bases and J 11 bases, leaving 12 bases between the germline ends. Germline values: CDR1 MDHEN, CDR2 SYDVKM. The length of the CDR3 is 12 residues.

This clone was detected once. This sequence joins TRBV10-3 and TRBJ2-7; unclear D gene. V was shortened by 0 bases and J by 4 bases, with 4 bases between the two germline ends. The CDR3 contains 12 residues. Germline V gene data show CDR1 as ENHRY and CDR2 as SYGVKD. Here the CDR3 DNA reads TGTGCCATCAGTGAGTCGAGTTACGAGCAGTACTTC. Translation: CAISESSYEQYF.

The chain combines TRBV28 with TRBJ2-3, with 11 nucleotides matching TRBD2. There are 18 residues in the CDR3. Germline trimming cut 3 bases from V and 4 bases from J; bases unmatched to any gene: 12. Germline CDR1 reads MDHEN; CDR2 reads SYDVKM. CDR3 protein: CASSLAGLLAGVADTQYF. The CDR3 DNA is TGTGCCAGCAGTTTGGCCGGGTTACTAGCGGGAGTGGCAGATACGCAGTATTTT.

The genes are TRBV9 and TRBJ2-2, with TRBD1 matching over 7 bases. CDR3 length: 16 residues. Trimming cost V 1 base and J 1 base; bases outside gene matches: 4. The germline gives CDR1 SGDLS, CDR2 YYNGEE. The CDR3 DNA reads TGTGCCAGCAGCGTACGACAGGGAGTGAACACCGGGGAGCTGTTTTTT. Translation: CASSVRQGVNTGELFF.

CDR3 sequence: CASSYLASVRNTQYF. Here the CDR3 DNA reads TGTGCCAGCAGTTACTTAGCATCAGTGAGAAATACGCAGTATTTT. The gene calls are TRBV6-2 or TRBV6-3 and TRBJ2-3; no reliable D call. The V gene lost 1 base and the J gene lost 7 bases, with 15 bases spanning the gap. CDR3 size: 15 residues. CDR1 is MNHEY and CDR2 is SVGEGT in the germline V gene.

This sequence joins TRBV2 and TRBJ2-1; 14 bases map to TRBD2. There are 14 residues in the CDR3. V trimming: 6 bases; J trimming: 10 bases; junction bases outside the gene matches: 5. In germline, CDR1 is SNHLY, CDR2 FYNNEI. The CDR3 region has the DNA TGTGCCAGCAGGCCGGGACTAGCGGGAGTAGAGCAGTTCTTC. Protein product: CASRPGLAGVEQFF.

The genes are TRBV5-4 and TRBJ2-5; D possibly corresponds to TRBD1 (6 bases). The germline CDR1 and CDR2 sequences are SGHNT and YYREEE (reference sequence). The CDR3 sequence is 14 residues long. V dropped 4 bases and J dropped 2 bases, with 12 bases sitting between them. CDR3 DNA sequence: TGTGCCAGCAGCACGGACGGGACACAAGAGACCCAGTACTTC. Encoded protein: CASSTDGTQETQYF.

The V and J genes are TRBV4-1 and TRBJ2-7, with D perhaps matching TRBD2 (6 bases). The CDR3 runs 17 residues. Per the germline V gene, CDR1 is MGHRA and CDR2 is YSYEKL. Trimming left V 4 bases short and J 6 bases short, with 25 bases between. In DNA form, the CDR3 reads TGCGCCAGCAGCCGACTTGGAGGGCGCCTCGAACCCGGCGAGCAGTACTTC. Its translation is CASSRLGGRLEPGEQYF.

The CDR3 protein is CASSSGTAQFF. CDR3 coding DNA: TGTGCCAGCAGTTCCGGGACAGCGCAGTTCTTC. This chain joins TRBV27 and TRBJ2-1, with 7 bases identical to TRBD1. V lost 4 bases to trimming and J lost 12 bases; unmatched junction nucleotides: 3. CDR3 length equals 11 residues. Germline CDR1 reads MNHEY; CDR2 reads SMNVEV (reference sequence).

This clone is a singleton in its sample. The chain is built from TRBV3-1 (or the pseudogene TRBV3-2) and TRBJ2-2, with TRBD2 matching over 13 bases. J was trimmed by 9 bases and V by 4 bases; bases with no gene match: 5. The CDR3 is made up of 15 amino acids. Looked up from germline, CDR1 is LGHDT and CDR2 is YNNKEL (reference sequence). This chain's CDR3 is CASSPGLAGSRELFF. The CDR3 region has the DNA TGTGCCAGCAGCCCGGGACTAGCGGGATCCAGGGAGCTGTTTTTT.

The chain links TRBV7-3 to TRBJ2-1, with TRBD2 identical over 8 bases. The germline V gene has CDR1 SGHTA and CDR2 FQGTGA. With 2 bases clipped from V and 6 bases from J, the junction kept 3 bases outside the gene matches. The CDR3 runs 14 residues. CDR3 residues: CASSLAGGANEQFF. CDR3 nucleotide sequence: TGTGCCAGCAGCTTAGCGGGAGGCGCCAATGAGCAGTTCTTC.

The J gene is TRBJ1-2, the V gene TRBV5-1; no clear D gene. Between the trimmed V and J ends, which lost 1 base and 0 bases, there was a span of 7 bases. The CDR3 length is 14 residues. The germline CDR1 and CDR2 sequences are SGHRS and YFSETQ. The CDR3 region is CASSLTPANYGYTF. As DNA, the CDR3 is TGCGCCAGCAGCTTGACCCCAGCTAACTATGGCTACACCTTC. Based on the CDR3 plus reference TRBV5-1 and TRBJ1-2, the full variable domain is KAGVTQTPRYLIKTRGQQVTLSCSPISGHRSVSWYQQTPGQGLQFLFEYFSETQRNKGNFPGRFSGRQFSNSRSEMNVSTLELGDSALYLCASSLTPANYGYTFGSGTRLTVV.

The genes are TRBV7-2 and TRBJ2-5; perhaps TRBD2 as D (5 bases). V lost 5 bases, J lost 5 bases, and 12 bases lay in between. The CDR3 is 13 amino acids. CDR1 and CDR2 from the germline V gene are SGHTA and FQGNSA. The CDR3 protein is CASSENRGETQYF. In DNA form, the CDR3 reads TGTGCCAGCAGCGAGAACAGAGGGGAGACCCAGTACTTC. The entire variable domain, with the rest obtained from reference TRBV7-2 and TRBJ2-5, is as follows: GAGVSQSPSNKVTEKGKDVELRCDPISGHTALYWYRQSLGQGLEFLIYFQGNSAPDKSGLPSDRFSAERTGGSVSTLTIQRTQQEDSAVYLCASSENRGETQYFGPGTRLLVL.

This clone was seen a single time. V is TRBV24-1 and J is TRBJ2-7; possible D gene TRBD1, 6 bases. The CDR3 is 15 residues long. V shed 9 bases and J shed 2 bases, with 19 bases lying between them. Germline values: CDR1 KGHDR, CDR2 SFDVKD. CDR3: CATQPVPGAPYEQYF. The CDR3 nucleotides read TGTGCCACCCAGCCTGTCCCAGGGGCTCCCTACGAGCAGTACTTC.

This clone was seen just once. The J gene is TRBJ2-7, the V gene TRBV6-5, with 11 bases that match TRBD2. The CDR3 totals 13 residues. In germline, CDR1 is MNHEY, CDR2 SVGAGI. Trimming took 8 bases from V and 7 from J; bases not matched to a gene: 7. As DNA, the CDR3 is TGTGCCAGCTTTCTAGCGGGAGGAAAAGAGCAGTACTTC. As protein: CASFLAGGKEQYF.

The chain employs TRBV7-2 and TRBJ1-4; TRBD1 aligns across 9 bases. The CDR3 consists of 15 residues. Per germline, CDR1 SGHTA and CDR2 FQGNSA. J gave up 10 bases and V 5 bases, and 11 bases lay outside the gene matches. The chain's CDR3 is CASSPPGQGGGKLFF. Written as DNA, the CDR3 is TGTGCCAGCAGCCCCCCGGGACAGGGTGGCGGAAAACTGTTTTTT.

The rearrangement joins TRBV5-5 to TRBJ2-6, with TRBD2 matching over 8 bases. Trimming removed 4 bases from V and 4 bases from J; junction bases left unmatched: 16. Looked up from germline, CDR1 is SGHKS and CDR2 is YYEKEE (reference sequence). The CDR3 is 19 amino acids. The CDR3 DNA is TGTGCCAGCAGCCCCGGGGGACTAGTTATTGTCTCCGGGGCCAACGTCCTGACTTTC. As protein: CASSPGGLVIVSGANVLTF.

There are a few counts of this clone. The chain is built from TRBV6-2 or TRBV6-3 and TRBJ1-6, with D possibly matching TRBD1 (6 bases). V was shortened by 2 bases and J by 8 bases, with 10 bases between the two germline ends. Germline V gene sequence: CDR1 MNHEY, CDR2 SVGEGT. This CDR3 has 14 residues. This chain's CDR3 is CASSYRAGDSPLHF. The CDR3 DNA sequence: TGTGCCAGCAGTTACCGGGCAGGGGATTCACCCCTCCACTTT.

The chain couples TRBV18 to TRBJ1-4; D remains unclear. V lost 3 bases and J 4 bases, leaving 3 bases between the germline ends. Germline V lookup: CDR1 KGHSH, CDR2 LQKENI. This CDR3 contains 12 residues. CDR3 protein: CASSPYNEKLFF. The CDR3 DNA is TGTGCCAGCTCACCGTATAATGAAAAACTGTTTTTT.

The V gene is TRBV4-2, the J gene TRBJ2-1; 9 nucleotides align to TRBD2. V gave up 4 bases and J gave up 4 bases; unmatched junction bases: 14. Germline CDR1 reads LGHNA; CDR2 reads YNFKEQ. The CDR3 has 18 amino acids. Here the CDR3 DNA reads TGTGCCAGCAGCCCAGGAATAGCGGGAGCCTCCCCATACAATGAGCAGTTCTTC. Amino acids: CASSPGIAGASPYNEQFF.

The sample holds a few counts of this clone. The chain joins TRBV7-2 to TRBJ2-1; D perhaps matches TRBD1 (6 bases). Germline lookup yields CDR1 SGHTA and CDR2 FQGNSA. The CDR3 is made up of 15 amino acids. The V end was cut by 3 bases, the J end by 3 bases, with 12 bases between. This chain's CDR3 is CASSFLGGDYNEQFF. The CDR3 nucleotides read TGTGCCAGCAGCTTTTTAGGGGGAGACTACAATGAGCAGTTCTTC.

The gene calls are TRBV30 and TRBJ1-2; TRBD1 aligns across 7 bases. The germline V gene encodes CDR1 GTSNPN and CDR2 SVGIG (reference sequence). Germline trimming cut 0 bases from V and 7 bases from J; bases unmatched to any gene: 5. This CDR3 contains 13 residues. DNA for the CDR3: TGTGCCTGGAGTGTACAGGAGGGGGCTGGCTACACCTTC. Translating gives CAWSVQEGAGYTF.

The genes are TRBV28 and TRBJ2-7, with 7 positions matching TRBD2. The CDR3 contains 13 residues. In germline, CDR1 is MDHEN, CDR2 SYDVKM. Trimming took 3 bases from V and 4 from J; bases not matched to a gene: 3. CDR3 sequence: CASSLGGSYEQYF. CDR3 nucleotide sequence: TGTGCCAGCAGTTTGGGAGGGAGTTACGAGCAGTACTTC.

The chain recombines TRBV11-2 with TRBJ1-2; a possible D gene is TRBD1 (5 bases). Looked up from germline, CDR1 is SGHAT and CDR2 is FQNNGV. The CDR3 has 15 amino acids. The V and J ends lost 1 base and 5 bases respectively, with 14 bases between them. The CDR3 sequence is CASSLVPRDSYGYTF. In DNA form, the CDR3 reads TGTGCCAGCAGCTTAGTCCCCAGGGATTCTTATGGCTACACCTTC.

This rearrangement joins TRBV29-1 to TRBJ2-1; D perhaps matches TRBD1 (5 bases). Looked up from germline, CDR1 is SQVTM and CDR2 is ANQGSEA. CDR3 length equals 12 residues. The germline V and J ends were trimmed by 3 bases and 7 bases, with 10 bases remaining between them. CDR3 sequence reads: CSVESQGNEQFF. DNA of the CDR3: TGCAGCGTTGAGTCCCAGGGTAATGAGCAGTTCTTC.

The CDR3 is CASSFGGVGTEAFF. DNA of the CDR3: TGTGCCAGCAGTTTCGGGGGGGTGGGAACTGAAGCTTTCTTT. The V gene is TRBV28, the J gene TRBJ1-1, with D possibly TRBD1 on 5 matching bases. Trimming pared 3 bases from V and 5 bases from J, leaving 13 bases between. The CDR3 sequence is 14 residues long. The germline gives CDR1 MDHEN, CDR2 SYDVKM.

The rearrangement joins TRBV29-1 to TRBJ1-1, with D perhaps TRBD1 (5 bases). The CDR3 length is 13 residues. Germline lookup yields CDR1 SQVTM and CDR2 ANQGSEA. The V end was cut by 3 bases, the J end by 4 bases, with 12 bases between. CDR3 loop: CSVDGRAGTEAFF. The CDR3 nucleotides read TGCAGCGTTGACGGCAGGGCCGGCACTGAAGCTTTCTTT.

This sequence joins TRBV9 and TRBJ2-7; D is perhaps TRBD2 (5 bases). Trimming left V 0 bases short and J 2 bases short, with 12 bases between. The CDR3 is 15 amino acids. CDR1 is SGDLS and CDR2 is YYNGEE in the germline V gene. The CDR3: CASSVGVMRAYEQYF. The DNA of the CDR3 is TGTGCCAGCAGCGTAGGGGTCATGAGGGCCTACGAGCAGTACTTC.

The rearrangement joins TRBV11-2 to TRBJ2-7, with D possibly matching TRBD2 (5 bases). The ends were cut back, 5 bases at V and 0 bases at J, with 11 bases in the middle. Germline CDR1 and CDR2: SGHAT and FQNNGV. The CDR3 is made up of 14 amino acids. CDR3 in DNA: TGTGCCAGCAGCCTCGGGCGGGTCTCCTACGAGCAGTACTTC. Residues: CASSLGRVSYEQYF.